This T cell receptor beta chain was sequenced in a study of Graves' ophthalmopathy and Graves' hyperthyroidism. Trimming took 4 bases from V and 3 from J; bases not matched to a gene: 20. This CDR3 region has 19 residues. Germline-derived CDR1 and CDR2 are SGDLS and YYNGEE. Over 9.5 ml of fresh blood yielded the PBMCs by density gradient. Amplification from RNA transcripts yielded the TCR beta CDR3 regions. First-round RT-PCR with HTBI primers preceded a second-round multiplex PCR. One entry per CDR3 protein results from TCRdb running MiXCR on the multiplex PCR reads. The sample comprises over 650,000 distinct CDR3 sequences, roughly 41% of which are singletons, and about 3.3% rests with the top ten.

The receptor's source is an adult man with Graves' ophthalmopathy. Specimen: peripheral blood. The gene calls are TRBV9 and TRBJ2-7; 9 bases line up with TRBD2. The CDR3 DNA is TGTGCCAGCAGCCCGCGGGGGGGGTTAGAACAAAACTCAGTCTACGAGCAGTACTTC. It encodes CASSPRGGLEQNSVYEQYF.